One and the same sample provided the 20 T cell receptor beta chains below, sequenced in a study of T cell changes during pregnancy in multiple sclerosis. Measured with immunoSEQ multiplex PCR; TCRdb has only the in-frame clones, and not every one. The table includes roughly 58,000 clones, about 92% detected once. The sample here was CD4+ T cells from peripheral blood mononuclear cells, taken after pregnancy. The origin of the receptors is a female donor in good health, enrolled as a control in a pregnancy study.

This chain connects TRBV18 to TRBJ1-6, with 9 nucleotides matching TRBD1. Germline CDR1 and CDR2: KGHSH and LQKENI. The CDR3 covers 14 residues. V was clipped by 4 bases and J by 7 bases; unmatched bases: 2. This CDR3 reads CASSRDRENSPLHF. The DNA for the CDR3 is TGTGCCAGCTCACGGGACAGGGAAAATTCACCCCTCCACTTT.

This clone was seen only a few times. The V gene is TRBV16, the J gene TRBJ1-5, with 8 nucleotides matching TRBD1. CDR1 is KGHSY, CDR2 FQNENV, per germline. The V gene end was trimmed by 4 bases and the J gene end by 6 bases; junction bases not matched to a gene: 11. The CDR3 extends over 16 amino acids. CDR3 in amino acids: CASSRVGQERGQPQHF. The CDR3 coding sequence is TGTGCCAGCAGCCGAGTGGGACAGGAAAGGGGTCAGCCCCAGCATTTT.

V gene TRBV15 combines with J gene TRBJ2-5; D gene ambiguous. Per germline, CDR1 LNHNV and CDR2 YYDKDF (reference sequence). The CDR3 totals 12 residues. V was pared by 1 base and J by 4 bases, with 4 bases between. In nucleotides, the CDR3 is TGTGCCACCAGCAGAGGAGCAGAGACCCAGTACTTC. It codes for CATSRGAETQYF. The full variable domain, completed using reference TRBV15 and TRBJ2-5, is DAMVIQNPRYQVTQFGKPVTLSCSQTLNHNVMYWYQQKSSQAPKLLFHYYDKDFNNEADTPDNFQSRRPNTSFCFLDIRSPGLGDTAMYLCATSRGAETQYFGPGTRLLVL.

The gene calls are TRBV18 and TRBJ1-6; TRBD1 agrees at 8 bases. The CDR3 has 14 residues. The germline V gene encodes CDR1 KGHSH and CDR2 LQKENI. J lost 6 bases, V lost 6 bases, and 4 bases had no gene match. The CDR3 region has the DNA TGTGCCAGCTCTCTCGGACAGGGTAATTCACCCCTCCACTTT. Translated, it gives CASSLGQGNSPLHF.

This sequence joins TRBV6-5 and TRBJ1-2, with D perhaps TRBD1 (5 bases). Germline values: CDR1 MNHEY, CDR2 SVGAGI. V was pared by 6 bases and J by 4 bases, with 9 bases between. The CDR3 covers 12 residues. In DNA, the CDR3 is TGTGCCAGCAGGGGACTGTTCTATGGCTACACCTTC. Translating it yields CASRGLFYGYTF.

This chain links TRBV6-1 with TRBJ1-5; TRBD1 agrees at 9 bases. CDR1 MNHNS and CDR2 SASEGT come from the germline V gene. CDR3 length: 15 amino acids. Trimming removed 7 bases from V and 6 bases from J; junction bases left unmatched: 10. As DNA, the CDR3 is TGTGCCAGCAAGGCGGACAGGGGAATCGGTCAGCCCCAGCATTTT. Residues: CASKADRGIGQPQHF.

The CDR3 spells CASLEGGATQPQHF. CDR3 coding DNA: TGTGCCAGCCTTGAGGGAGGGGCTACTCAGCCCCAGCATTTT. The chain carries TRBV28 and TRBJ1-5; a possible D gene is TRBD1 (5 bases). The germline V gene has CDR1 MDHEN and CDR2 SYDVKM. Trimming left V 8 bases short and J 6 bases short, with 17 bases between. This CDR3 contains 14 residues.

CDR3 nucleotide sequence: TGTGCCAGCAGCGGGGCTAGCTGGGAGACCCAGTACTTC. This encodes CASSGASWETQYF. The J gene is TRBJ2-5, the V gene TRBV9; perhaps TRBD2 as D (5 bases). Deletions cut 3 bases from V and 5 bases from J, with 11 bases between. This CDR3 contains 13 residues. CDR1 and CDR2 (germline): SGDLS, YYNGEE.

The V and J genes are TRBV19 and TRBJ2-1; 8 positions agree with TRBD1. The CDR3 covers 16 residues. V lost 4 bases, J lost 3 bases, and 8 bases stayed unmatched. Germline CDR1 and CDR2: LNHDA and SQIVND (reference sequence). The CDR3 here is CASSSFTGGGYNEQFF. In nucleotides, the CDR3 is TGTGCCAGTAGTAGTTTTACAGGGGGTGGCTACAATGAGCAGTTCTTC. The entire variable domain, with the rest obtained from reference TRBV19 and TRBJ2-1, is as follows: DGGITQSPKYLFRKEGQNVTLSCEQNLNHDAMYWYRQDPGQGLRLIYYSQIVNDFQKGDIAEGYSVSREKKESFPLTVTSAQKNPTAFYLCASSSFTGGGYNEQFFGPGTRLTVL.

This rearrangement joins TRBV18 to TRBJ2-5, with unresolved D. Germline V gene data show CDR1 as KGHSH and CDR2 as LQKENI. The CDR3 consists of 13 residues. The V end was cut by 0 bases, the J end by 3 bases, with 5 bases between. CDR3 nucleotides: TGTGCCAGCTCACCACCAGGAGAAGAGACCCAGTACTTC. Translated, it gives CASSPPGEETQYF. The full variable domain, in which reference TRBV18 and TRBJ2-5 provide the parts outside the CDR3, is NAGVMQNPRHLVRRRGQEARLRCSPMKGHSHVYWYRQLPEEGLKFMVYLQKENIIDESGMPKERFSAEFPKEGPSILRIQQVVRGDSAAYFCASSPPGEETQYFGPGTRLLVL.

This sequence joins TRBV10-3 and TRBJ2-3, with a tentative D call TRBD2 (5 bases). The CDR3 is made up of 12 amino acids. Germline assignment: CDR1 ENHRY and CDR2 SYGVKD. V was trimmed by 4 bases and J by 3 bases, leaving 5 bases between them. The CDR3 reads CAISGGTDTQYF. CDR3 DNA sequence: TGTGCCATCAGTGGCGGGACAGATACGCAGTATTTT.

The chain is built from TRBV5-1 and TRBJ1-3, with TRBD1 identical over 8 bases. This CDR3 contains 14 residues. Germline CDR1 SGHRS, CDR2 YFSETQ. J gave up 4 bases and V 3 bases, and 3 bases lay outside the gene matches. CDR3 residues: CASSSGTGGNTIYF. CDR3 nucleotide sequence: TGCGCCAGCAGCTCCGGGACAGGAGGAAACACCATATATTTT. Complete variable domain (other parts from reference TRBV5-1 and TRBJ1-3): KAGVTQTPRYLIKTRGQQVTLSCSPISGHRSVSWYQQTPGQGLQFLFEYFSETQRNKGNFPGRFSGRQFSNSRSEMNVSTLELGDSALYLCASSSGTGGNTIYFGEGSWLTVV.

The chain couples TRBV5-1 to TRBJ1-1; no clear D gene. This CDR3 is built from 13 residues. Germline V gene sequence: CDR1 SGHRS, CDR2 YFSETQ. V dropped 4 bases and J dropped 2 bases, with 9 bases sitting between them. The CDR3 region is CASSDQVNTEAFF. The CDR3, as DNA: TGCGCCAGCAGCGACCAGGTAAACACTGAAGCTTTCTTT.

This chain uses TRBV6-1 with TRBJ2-1; a possible D gene is TRBD2 (6 bases). V lost 8 bases, J lost 4 bases, and 18 bases lay in between. CDR1 is MNHNS, CDR2 SASEGT, per germline. The CDR3 extends over 15 amino acids. In DNA form, the CDR3 reads TGTGCCAGCCTTCTGGGGGACGGACTATACAATGAGCAGTTCTTC. It encodes CASLLGDGLYNEQFF.

V and J are TRBV5-1 and TRBJ1-1; 11 bases align to TRBD1. Germline V lookup: CDR1 SGHRS, CDR2 YFSETQ. The V and J ends lost 0 bases and 6 bases, in that order; junction bases with no gene match: 7. The CDR3 covers 16 residues. CDR3 protein: CASSLDVGQGASEAFF. The CDR3 DNA sequence: TGCGCCAGCAGCTTGGATGTTGGACAGGGGGCTTCTGAAGCTTTCTTT.

The genes are TRBV5-6 and TRBJ1-2; a possible D gene is TRBD1 (6 bases). The V gene lost 2 bases and the J gene lost 0 bases, with 20 bases spanning the gap. Germline assignment: CDR1 SGHDT and CDR2 YYEEEE. The length of the CDR3 is 18 residues. The CDR3 loop reads CASSFATGFLGANYGYTF. CDR3 nucleotides: TGTGCCAGCAGCTTCGCGACAGGTTTCCTGGGAGCTAACTATGGCTACACCTTC.

The gene calls are TRBV29-1 and TRBJ1-5; 8 bases are shared with TRBD1. Trimming took 6 bases from V and 7 from J; bases not matched to a gene: 8. The germline V gene encodes CDR1 SQVTM and CDR2 ANQGSEA. The CDR3 has 13 residues. The CDR3 region is CSVADRANQPQHF. DNA for the CDR3: TGCAGCGTCGCGGACAGGGCGAACCAGCCCCAGCATTTT.

The J gene is TRBJ1-2, the V gene TRBV4-1; 10 bases line up with TRBD1. Germline CDR1 is MGHRA and CDR2 is YSYEKL. Unmatched junction bases numbered 4, after V lost 1 base and J lost 2 bases. There are 16 residues in the CDR3. CDR3 region: CASSQATGQGNYGYTF. The CDR3 DNA is TGCGCCAGCAGCCAAGCAACGGGACAGGGGAACTATGGCTACACCTTC.

This clone was found once. The genes are TRBV28 and TRBJ2-1; the D gene is possibly TRBD1 (5 bases). The CDR3 sequence is 15 residues long. V lost 5 bases and J 1 base, leaving 12 bases between the germline ends. The V gene's germline CDR1 is MDHEN and CDR2 SYDVKM. The CDR3 region has the DNA TGTGCCAGCAGTCCAGGGTGGAAGTCCTACAATGAGCAGTTCTTC. It translates to CASSPGWKSYNEQFF.

This chain joins TRBV10-3 and TRBJ1-5; maybe TRBD1 (6 bases). The V gene lost 6 bases and the J gene lost 4 bases, with 16 bases spanning the gap. The CDR3 has 15 amino acids. Germline V gene data show CDR1 as ENHRY and CDR2 as SYGVKD. CDR3 nucleotides: TGTGCCATCAGGGGATCAGGGGCTACAAATCAGCCCCAGCATTTT. It specifies CAIRGSGATNQPQHF.